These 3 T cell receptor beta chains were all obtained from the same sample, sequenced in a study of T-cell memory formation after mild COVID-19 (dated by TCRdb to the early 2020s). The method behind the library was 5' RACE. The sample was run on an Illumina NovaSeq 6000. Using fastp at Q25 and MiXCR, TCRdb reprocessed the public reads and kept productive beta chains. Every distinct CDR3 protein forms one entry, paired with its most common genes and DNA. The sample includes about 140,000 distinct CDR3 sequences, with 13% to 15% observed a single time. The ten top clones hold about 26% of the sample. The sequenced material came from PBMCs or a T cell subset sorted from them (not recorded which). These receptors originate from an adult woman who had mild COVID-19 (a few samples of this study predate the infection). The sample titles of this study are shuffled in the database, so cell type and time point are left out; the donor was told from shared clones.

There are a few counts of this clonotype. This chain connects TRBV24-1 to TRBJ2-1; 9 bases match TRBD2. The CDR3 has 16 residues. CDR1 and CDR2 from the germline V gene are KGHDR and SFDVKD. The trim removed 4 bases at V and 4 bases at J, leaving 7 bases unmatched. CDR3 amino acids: CATSERGLAPYNEQFF. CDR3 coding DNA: TGTGCCACCAGTGAGCGAGGACTAGCGCCGTACAATGAGCAGTTCTTC.

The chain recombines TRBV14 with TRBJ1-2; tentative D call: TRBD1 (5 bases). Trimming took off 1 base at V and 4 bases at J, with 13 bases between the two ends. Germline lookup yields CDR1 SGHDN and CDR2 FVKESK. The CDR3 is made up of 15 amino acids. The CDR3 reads CASSQGTHSGYGYTF. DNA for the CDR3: TGTGCCAGCAGCCAAGGGACACACAGCGGCTATGGCTACACCTTC.

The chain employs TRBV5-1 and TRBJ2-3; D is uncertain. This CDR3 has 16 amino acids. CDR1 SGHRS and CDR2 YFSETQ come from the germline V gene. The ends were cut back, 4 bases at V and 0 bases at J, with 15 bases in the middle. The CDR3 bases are TGCGCCAGCAGCGCCTATTACGGCCAAAGCACAGATACGCAGTATTTT. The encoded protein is CASSAYYGQSTDTQYF.